This TCR beta chain was identified in a study of cytomegalovirus exposure and HLA in healthy donors. Across the study: Researchers found that roughly 80% of some 400 genotyped donors fell within the Caucasian-associated ancestry cluster.

Germline lookup yields CDR1 SGHRS and CDR2 YFSETQ. Losses at the gene ends were 2 bases for V and 1 base for J; bases not matched to a gene: 12. The CDR3 covers 17 residues. As for this clone: Its cognate antigen is unknown.

Among the donors, all were healthy bone marrow donors. 60 Vbeta and 13 Jbeta primers were used in PCR. Clones were read by immunoSEQ multiplex PCR, and TCRdb kept only the in-frame ones, dropping some. The sample contains 180,000 or so clones, 62% of which appear only once. Overall study results and limits: Several of the most significant clusters were apparently associated with common viral pathogens in a later analysis. A link between a missense DCLRE1C variant and TCR beta V- and J-gene trimming emerged from a later analysis.

The material sequenced was PBMCs. The V call is TRBV5-1, the J call TRBJ2-7; 7 bases are a match to TRBD2. The receptor was derived from a man between 40 and 49 years old in good health and CMV-seronegative. The CDR3 DNA reads TGCGCCAGCAGCTTCCACAGTCTTGGCGGGGGATCCTACGAGCAGTACTTC. Amino acids: CASSFHSLGGGSYEQYF.